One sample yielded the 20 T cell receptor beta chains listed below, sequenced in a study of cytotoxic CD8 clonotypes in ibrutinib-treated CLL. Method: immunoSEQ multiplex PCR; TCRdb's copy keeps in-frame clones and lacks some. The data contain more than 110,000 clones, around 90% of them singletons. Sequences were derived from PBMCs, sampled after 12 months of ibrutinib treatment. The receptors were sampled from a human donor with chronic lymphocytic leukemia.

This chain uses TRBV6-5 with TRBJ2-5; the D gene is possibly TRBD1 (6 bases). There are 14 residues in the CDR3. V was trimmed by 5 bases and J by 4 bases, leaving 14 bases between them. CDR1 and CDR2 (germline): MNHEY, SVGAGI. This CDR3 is CASSQGRGLETQYF. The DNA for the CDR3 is TGTGCCAGCAGTCAGGGAAGGGGGTTAGAGACCCAGTACTTC.

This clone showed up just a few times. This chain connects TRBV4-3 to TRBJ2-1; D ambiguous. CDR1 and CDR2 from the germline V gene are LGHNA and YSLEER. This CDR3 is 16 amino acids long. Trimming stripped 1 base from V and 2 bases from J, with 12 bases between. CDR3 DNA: TGCGCCAGCAGCCAAGGTCTATTAGAAACCTACAATGAGCAGTTCTTC. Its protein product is CASSQGLLETYNEQFF.

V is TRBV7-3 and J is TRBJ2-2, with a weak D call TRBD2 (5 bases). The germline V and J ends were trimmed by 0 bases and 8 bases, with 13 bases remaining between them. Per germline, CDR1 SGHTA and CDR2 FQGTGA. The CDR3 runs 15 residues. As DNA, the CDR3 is TGTGCCAGCAGCTTAACGGCCCTAGCCCCAGGGGAGCTGTTTTTT. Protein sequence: CASSLTALAPGELFF.

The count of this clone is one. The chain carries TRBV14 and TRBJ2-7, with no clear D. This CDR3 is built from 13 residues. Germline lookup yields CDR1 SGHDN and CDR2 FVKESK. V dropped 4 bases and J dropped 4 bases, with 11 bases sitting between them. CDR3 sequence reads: CASSPEPPYEQYF. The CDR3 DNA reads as TGTGCCAGCAGCCCAGAACCCCCTTACGAGCAGTACTTC.

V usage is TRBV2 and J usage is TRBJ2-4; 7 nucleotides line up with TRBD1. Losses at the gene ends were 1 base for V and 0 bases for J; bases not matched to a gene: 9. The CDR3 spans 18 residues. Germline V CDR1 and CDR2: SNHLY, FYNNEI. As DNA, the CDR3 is TGTGCCAGCAGTGAAGGAGCTTGGGGACAGAAAGCCAAAAACATTCAGTACTTC. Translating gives CASSEGAWGQKAKNIQYF.

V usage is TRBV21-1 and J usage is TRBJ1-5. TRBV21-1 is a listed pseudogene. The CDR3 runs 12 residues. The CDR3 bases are TGTGCCAGCAGCCACTACAATCAGCCCCAGCATTTT. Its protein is CASSHYNQPQHF.

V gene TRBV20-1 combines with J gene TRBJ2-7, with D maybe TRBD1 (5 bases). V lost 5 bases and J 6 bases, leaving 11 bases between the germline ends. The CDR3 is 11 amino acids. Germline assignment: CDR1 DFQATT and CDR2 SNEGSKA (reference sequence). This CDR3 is CSARKGAEQYF. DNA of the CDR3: TGCAGTGCTCGAAAAGGGGCCGAGCAGTACTTC.

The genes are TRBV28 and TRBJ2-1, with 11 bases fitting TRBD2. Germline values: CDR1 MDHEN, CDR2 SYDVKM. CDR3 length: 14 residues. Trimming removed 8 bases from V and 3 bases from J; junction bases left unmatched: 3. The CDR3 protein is CASLGLAGYNEQFF. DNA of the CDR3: TGTGCCAGCCTCGGACTAGCGGGCTACAATGAGCAGTTCTTC. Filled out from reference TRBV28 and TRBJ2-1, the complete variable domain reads DVKVTQSSRYLVKRTGEKVFLECVQDMDHENMFWYRQDPGLGLRLIYFSYDVKMKEKGDIPEGYSVSREKKERFSLILESASTNQTSMYLCASLGLAGYNEQFFGPGTRLTVL.

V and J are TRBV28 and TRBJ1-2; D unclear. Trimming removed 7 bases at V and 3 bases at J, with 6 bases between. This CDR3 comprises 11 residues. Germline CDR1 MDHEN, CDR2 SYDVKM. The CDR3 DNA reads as TGTGCCAGCAAAGCGGACTATGGCTACACCTTC. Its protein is CASKADYGYTF.

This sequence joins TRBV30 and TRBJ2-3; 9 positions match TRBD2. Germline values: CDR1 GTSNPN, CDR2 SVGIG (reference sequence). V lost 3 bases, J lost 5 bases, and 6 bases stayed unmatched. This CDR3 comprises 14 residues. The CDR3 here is CAWSEAGGGDTQYF. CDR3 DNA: TGTGCCTGGAGCGAAGCGGGAGGTGGAGATACGCAGTATTTT. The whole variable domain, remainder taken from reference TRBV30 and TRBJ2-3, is SQTIHQWPATLVQPVGSPLSLECTVEGTSNPNLYWYRQAAGRGLQLLFYSVGIGQISSEVPQNLSASRPQDRQFILSSKKLLLSDSGFYLCAWSEAGGGDTQYFGPGTRLTVL.

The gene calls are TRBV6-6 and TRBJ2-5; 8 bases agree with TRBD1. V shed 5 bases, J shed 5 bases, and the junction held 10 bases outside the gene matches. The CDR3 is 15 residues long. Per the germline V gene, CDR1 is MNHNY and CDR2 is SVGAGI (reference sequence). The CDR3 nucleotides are TGTGCCAGCAGTCACCCCGCGCGACAGGGGGAGACCCAGTACTTC. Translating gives CASSHPARQGETQYF.

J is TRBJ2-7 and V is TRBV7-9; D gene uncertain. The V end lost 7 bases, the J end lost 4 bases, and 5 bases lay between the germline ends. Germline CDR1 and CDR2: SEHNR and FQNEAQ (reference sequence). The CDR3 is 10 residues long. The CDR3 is CASNPYEQYF. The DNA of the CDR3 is TGTGCCAGCAACCCGTACGAGCAGTACTTC. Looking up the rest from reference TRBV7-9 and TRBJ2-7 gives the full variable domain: DTGVSQNPRHKITKRGQNVTFRCDPISEHNRLYWYRQTLGQGPEFLTYFQNEAQLEKSRLLSDRFSAERPKGSFSTLEIQRTEQGDSAMYLCASNPYEQYFGPGTRLTVT.

This CDR3 reads CASRTEGYGYTF. CDR3 nucleotide sequence: TGTGCCTCTAGGACAGAAGGCTATGGCTACACCTTC. The gene calls are TRBV30 and TRBJ1-2; D perhaps matches TRBD1 (6 bases). V was pared by 7 bases and J by 4 bases, with 13 bases between. The V gene's germline CDR1 is GTSNPN and CDR2 SVGIG (reference sequence). CDR3 length: 12 residues.

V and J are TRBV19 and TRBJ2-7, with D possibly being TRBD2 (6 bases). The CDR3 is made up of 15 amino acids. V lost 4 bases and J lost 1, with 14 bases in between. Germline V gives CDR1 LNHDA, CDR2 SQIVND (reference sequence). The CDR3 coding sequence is TGTGCCAGTAGTAACCCAGAGGCGGGATCCTACGAGCAGTACTTC. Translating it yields CASSNPEAGSYEQYF. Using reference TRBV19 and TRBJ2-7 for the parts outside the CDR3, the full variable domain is DGGITQSPKYLFRKEGQNVTLSCEQNLNHDAMYWYRQDPGQGLRLIYYSQIVNDFQKGDIAEGYSVSREKKESFPLTVTSAQKNPTAFYLCASSNPEAGSYEQYFGPGTRLTVT.

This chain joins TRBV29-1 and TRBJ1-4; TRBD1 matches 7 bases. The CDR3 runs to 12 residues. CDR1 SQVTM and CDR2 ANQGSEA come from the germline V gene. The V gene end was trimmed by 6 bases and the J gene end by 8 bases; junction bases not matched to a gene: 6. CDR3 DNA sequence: TGCAGCGTCAACAGGGGCGGAGAAAAACTGTTTTTT. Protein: CSVNRGGEKLFF.

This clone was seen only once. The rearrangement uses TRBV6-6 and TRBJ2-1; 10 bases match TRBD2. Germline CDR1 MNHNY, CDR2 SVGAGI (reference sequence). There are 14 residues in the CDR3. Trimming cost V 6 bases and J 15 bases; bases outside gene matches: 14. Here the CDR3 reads CASRVAGGDLMRFF. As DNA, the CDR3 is TGTGCCAGCAGGGTAGCGGGAGGAGATTTGATGAGGTTCTTC.

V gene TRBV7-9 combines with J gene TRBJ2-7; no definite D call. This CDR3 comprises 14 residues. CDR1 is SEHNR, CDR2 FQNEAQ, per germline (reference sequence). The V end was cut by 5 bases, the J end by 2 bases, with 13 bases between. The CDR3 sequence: CASSPNANTYEQYF. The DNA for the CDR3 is TGTGCCAGCAGCCCCAACGCCAACACCTACGAGCAGTACTTC. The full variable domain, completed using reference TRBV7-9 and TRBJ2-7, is DTGVSQNPRHKITKRGQNVTFRCDPISEHNRLYWYRQTLGQGPEFLTYFQNEAQLEKSRLLSDRFSAERPKGSFSTLEIQRTEQGDSAMYLCASSPNANTYEQYFGPGTRLTVT.

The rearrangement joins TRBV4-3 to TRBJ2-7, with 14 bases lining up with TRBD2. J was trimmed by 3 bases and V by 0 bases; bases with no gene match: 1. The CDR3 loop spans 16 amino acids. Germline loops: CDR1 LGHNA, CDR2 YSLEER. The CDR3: CASSQEGLAGVYEQYF. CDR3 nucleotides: TGCGCCAGCAGCCAAGAGGGACTAGCGGGAGTCTACGAGCAGTACTTC.

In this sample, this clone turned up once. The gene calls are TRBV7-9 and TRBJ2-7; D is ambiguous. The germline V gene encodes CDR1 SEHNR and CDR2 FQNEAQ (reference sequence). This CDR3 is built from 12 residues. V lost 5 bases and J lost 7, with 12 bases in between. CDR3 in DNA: TGTGCCAGCAGCCTGCAGTCTGGGGAGCAGTACTTC. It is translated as CASSLQSGEQYF.

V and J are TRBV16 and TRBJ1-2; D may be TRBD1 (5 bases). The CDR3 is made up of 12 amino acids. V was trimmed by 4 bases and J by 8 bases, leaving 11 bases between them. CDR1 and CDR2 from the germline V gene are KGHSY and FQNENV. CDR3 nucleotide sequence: TGTGCCAGCAGCCCCGGGGGTGACGGCTACACCTTC. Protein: CASSPGGDGYTF.